This T cell receptor beta chain is drawn from a study of blood T cell repertoires in COVID-19. Study context: From the United States, Italy and Spain came samples of acute and convalescent COVID-19. Nucleic acid was either cDNA or gDNA, and it came from T cells, B-cell-depleted T cells, or PBMCs.

How the authors handled the data: By means of reference gene primer amplification, nucleated cell counts were estimated. Profiling relied on immunoSEQ multiplex PCR, and the TCRdb table lists in-frame clones only, not all of them. V and J calls and clone size are copied from that table; D and trimming were computed from the DNA. Of 98,000 or so clones detected, about 80% appear once; the ten largest clones hold roughly 29%. The TCR originated in a man aged 55 to 70 with acute or convalescent COVID-19. The sample consisted of peripheral blood.

The CDR3 nucleotides read TGTGCCAGCTCACCTAAGAGGACAGGGTATGAAGGCGAGCAGTACTTC. Encoded protein: CASSPKRTGYEGEQYF. V gene TRBV18 combines with J gene TRBJ2-7; 8 bases match TRBD1. Trimming removed 3 bases from V and 6 bases from J; junction bases left unmatched: 13. The CDR3 extends over 16 amino acids. Germline loops: CDR1 KGHSH, CDR2 LQKENI.